A single sample gave rise to the 4 T cell receptor beta chains below, sequenced in a study of cytomegalovirus exposure and HLA in healthy donors. Both 60 Vbeta primers and 13 Jbeta primers went into the PCR. Data came from immunoSEQ multiplex PCR; TCRdb stores just in-frame clones and leaves some out. The table lists some 130,000 clones, 65% to 80% of them singletons, with about 3.4% in the top ten. The specimen was PBMCs. Receptors were obtained from a man aged 40-49 years in good health and CMV-seronegative.

The genes are TRBV28 and TRBJ2-5; 8 nucleotides agree with TRBD1. The CDR3 has 15 amino acids. Trimming cost V 7 bases and J 4 bases; bases outside gene matches: 11. CDR1 and CDR2 (germline): MDHEN, SYDVKM. The CDR3 DNA reads TGTGCCAGCACCCAGGGGGCAGGAGCGGGAGAGACCCAGTACTTC. As protein: CASTQGAGAGETQYF.

V gene TRBV4-3 combines with J gene TRBJ2-7, with a weak D call TRBD2 (5 bases). Germline V CDR1 and CDR2: LGHNA, YSLEER. CDR3 size: 15 residues. V lost 1 base to trimming and J lost 6 bases, with 16 bases between them. CDR3 coding DNA: TGCGCCAGCAGCCAAGCGGGTCGTCTGGAGGTCGAGCAGTACTTC. It yields the protein CASSQAGRLEVEQYF.

The rearrangement uses TRBV5-1 and TRBJ2-1, with 13 nucleotides matching TRBD2. The CDR3 consists of 18 residues. J gave up 0 bases and V 5 bases, and 8 bases lay outside the gene matches. Germline V gene lookup returns CDR1 SGHRS and CDR2 YFSETQ. The CDR3 DNA reads as TGCGCCAGCAGTCCCGGGACTAGCGGGGAGAGCTCCTACAATGAGCAGTTCTTC. This sequence encodes CASSPGTSGESSYNEQFF.

This chain connects TRBV5-1 to TRBJ2-7, with 10 bases matching TRBD2. V was pared by 4 bases and J by 5 bases, with 6 bases of the junction left unmatched. The CDR3 has 14 amino acids. CDR1 is SGHRS, CDR2 YFSETQ, per germline. The DNA for the CDR3 is TGCGCCAGCAGCCCGAGACTAGCGGGCAACGAGCAGTACTTC. Its protein product is CASSPRLAGNEQYF.